This T cell receptor beta chain was documented in a study of blood T cell repertoires in COVID-19. About the research overall: The samples span acute and convalescent COVID-19 from the United States, Italy and Spain. PBMCs, B-cell-depleted T cells, or T cells provided the cDNA or gDNA that made up the material.

Per the authors' pipeline: It was from reference gene primer amplification that nucleated cell counts were estimated. Using immunoSEQ multiplex PCR, the repertoire was profiled, and TCRdb retains in-frame clones only, with some absent. The DNA was the basis for D and trimming; V, J and clone size are from that table. The sample records 120,000 or so clones, 70% to 80% being singletons. The sequencing input was peripheral blood. This clonotype was sampled from a human donor in a cohort sampled during active COVID-19.

The CDR3 region is CASSYPNTRSDRRYEQYF. CDR3 sequence (DNA): TGTGCCAGCAGTTACCCAAACACTCGATCGGACAGGAGGTACGAGCAGTACTTC. The chain uses TRBV6-2 or TRBV6-3 and TRBJ2-7; 7 bases match TRBD1. V was pared by 2 bases and J by 4 bases, with 17 bases of the junction left unmatched. Germline CDR1 reads MNHEY; CDR2 reads SVGEGT. The CDR3 consists of 18 residues.